This T cell receptor (beta chain) was sequenced for a study of blood T cells in healthy people across ages. The study, taken as a whole, reports: Nothing was known about donor CMV status, and this possibly confounded expanded clonotype changes. When set beside aged donors, long-lived donors presented more naive CD4+ cells and higher diversity.

Worth noting for this clonotype: Its antigen is unidentified.

Isolating PBMCs gave at least 6.5 million of these cells per sample. With a J-beta primer mix and a sample-barcoded 5' primer, a second PCR ran roughly 6 to 11 cycles. Per sample, CDR3-containing paired-end reads numbered at least 2.5 million. TCRdb reprocessed the 5' RACE reads via MiXCR and lists one record per CDR3 protein. The repertoire includes hundreds of thousands of distinct CDR3 sequences, roughly 20% of them detected once, and approximately 3.7% sits in the top ten. Germline trimming cut 4 bases from V and 2 bases from J; bases unmatched to any gene: 2. The CDR3 sequence is 14 residues long. Germline CDR1 reads ENHRY; CDR2 reads SYGVKD.

The clonotype was recovered from a man between 65 and 85 years old in good health. The chain carries TRBV10-3 and TRBJ2-7; 10 bases align to TRBD1. The sequenced sample consisted of blood. Here the CDR3 reads CAISVGTGAYEQYF. CDR3 DNA: TGTGCCATCAGTGTCGGGACAGGGGCCTACGAGCAGTACTTC.